This TCR beta chain stems from a study of shared T cell receptors in the human thymus. TCRdb's copy holds only in-frame clones and misses some; the assay was immunoSEQ multiplex PCR. Here the sample spans a few hundred thousand clones, approximately 95% being singletons. CDR1 is MNHNS and CDR2 is SASEGT in the germline V gene. The CDR3 covers 12 residues. V was trimmed by 6 bases and J by 6 bases, leaving 9 bases between them. The receptor's source is a human donor. The source material was thymocytes. The J gene is TRBJ1-5, the V gene TRBV6-1, with D unclear. The CDR3 DNA follows: TGTGCCAGCAGGGAGGTCGCTCAGCCCCAGCATTTT. Encoded protein: CASREVAQPQHF.